This T cell receptor beta chain was recovered during a study of blood T cell repertoires in COVID-19. About the study: Italy, Spain and the United States were the sources of the convalescent and acute COVID-19 samples.

V trimming: 9 bases; J trimming: 0 bases; junction bases outside the gene matches: 1. This CDR3 is built from 13 residues. Germline CDR1 reads SEHNR; CDR2 reads FQNEAQ (reference sequence). The table came from immunoSEQ multiplex PCR; TCRdb's copy has only in-frame clones and leaves some out. The sample carries over 10,000 clones, 85% to 90% recorded once. The receptor's source is a human donor with active COVID-19. The donor label of this sample is uncertain. Material for sequencing was peripheral blood. The V gene is TRBV7-9, the J gene TRBJ2-2; 7 bases align to TRBD2. CDR3 in DNA: TGTGCCAGTGGGGGGGCGAACACCGGGGAGCTGTTTTTT. This sequence encodes CASGGANTGELFF.